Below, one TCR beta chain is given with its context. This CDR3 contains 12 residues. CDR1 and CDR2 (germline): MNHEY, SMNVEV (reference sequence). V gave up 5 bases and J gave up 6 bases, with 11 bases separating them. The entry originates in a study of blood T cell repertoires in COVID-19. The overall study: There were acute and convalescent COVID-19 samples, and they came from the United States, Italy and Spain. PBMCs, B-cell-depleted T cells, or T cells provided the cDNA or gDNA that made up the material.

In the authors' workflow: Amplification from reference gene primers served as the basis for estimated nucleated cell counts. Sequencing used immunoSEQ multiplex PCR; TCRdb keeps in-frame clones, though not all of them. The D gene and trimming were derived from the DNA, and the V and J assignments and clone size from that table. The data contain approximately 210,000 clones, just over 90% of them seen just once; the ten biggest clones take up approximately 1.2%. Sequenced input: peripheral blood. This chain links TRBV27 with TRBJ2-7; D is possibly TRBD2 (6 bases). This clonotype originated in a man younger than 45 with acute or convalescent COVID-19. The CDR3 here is CASSTQGGEQYF. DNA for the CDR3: TGTGCCAGCAGTACGCAGGGAGGCGAGCAGTACTTC.